This T cell receptor (beta chain) was observed in a study of spatial heterogeneity in lung cancer. Background on the study: Mean representation of each unique TCR and UMI combination in the raw reads exceeded 9.5 occurrences.

Each TCR cDNA molecule carried a unique molecular identifier. MiXCR, applied by TCRdb to the 5' RACE reads, yields one record per CDR3 protein. The sample lists fewer than 40,000 distinct CDR3 sequences; 7.5% to 8% were seen once. The time point is: sample taken at primary tumor resection. Samples came from approximately 65 TRACERx patients with untreated early-stage lung cancer. Sequencing was performed on whole RNA extracted from tumor and nontumor lung tissue, or from frozen PBMC, and the material was left unsorted. The CDR3 extends over 15 amino acids. Trimming took off 4 bases at V and 3 bases at J, with 16 bases between the two ends. Germline-derived CDR1 and CDR2 are SGHRS and YFSETQ.

V and J are TRBV5-1 and TRBJ1-1; perhaps TRBD1 as D (6 bases). Material: PBMCs, obtained at surgery. This receptor was identified in a male donor with early-stage non-small cell lung cancer. CDR3 in DNA: TGCGCCAGCAGCCCAAGGACAGATGGGTACACTGAAGCTTTCTTT. Amino acid sequence: CASSPRTDGYTEAFF.